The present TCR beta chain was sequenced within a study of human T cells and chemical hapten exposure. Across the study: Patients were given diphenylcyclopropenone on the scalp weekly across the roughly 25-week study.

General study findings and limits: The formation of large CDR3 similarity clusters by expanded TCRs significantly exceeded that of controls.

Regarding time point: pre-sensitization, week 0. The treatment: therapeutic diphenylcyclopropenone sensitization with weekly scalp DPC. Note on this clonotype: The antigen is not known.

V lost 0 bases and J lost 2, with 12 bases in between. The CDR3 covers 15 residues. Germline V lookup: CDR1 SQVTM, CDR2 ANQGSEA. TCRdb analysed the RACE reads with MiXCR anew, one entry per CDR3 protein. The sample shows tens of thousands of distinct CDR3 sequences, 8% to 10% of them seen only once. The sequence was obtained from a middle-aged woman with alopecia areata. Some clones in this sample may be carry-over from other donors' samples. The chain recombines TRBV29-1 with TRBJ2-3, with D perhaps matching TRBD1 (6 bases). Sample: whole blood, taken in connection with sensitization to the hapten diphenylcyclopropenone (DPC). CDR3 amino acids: CSVEDPGTNTDTQYF. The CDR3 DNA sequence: TGCAGCGTTGAAGACCCCGGGACAAACACAGATACGCAGTATTTT.